Below, 7 T cell receptor beta chains from the same sample are listed, as sequenced in a study of shared clonotypes between healthy human individuals (dated by TCRdb to the early 2020s). Libraries were made using the immunoSEQ multiplex PCR assay. This immuneACCESS table, as held by TCRdb, lists in-frame sequences with V and J called but not all clones. Of the missing ones, under half trace to an unresolved V gene in checked studies; the others have no known cause. This sample has 2 million to 2.5 million clones in its table, and 85% to 95% of those were observed once. The ten largest clones capture around 0.13% of the sample. The source material was naive CD4+ T cells sorted from blood. The sample's cell subset or site label, in plain terms: CD45RA+ positively selected. All receptors derive from a young man in good health.

This chain links TRBV28 with TRBJ1-1; D not resolved. The CDR3 spans 13 residues. The V gene's germline CDR1 is MDHEN and CDR2 SYDVKM. The V and J ends lost 2 bases and 12 bases respectively, with 16 bases between them. The CDR3 nucleotides are TGTGCCAGCAGTTTAAATAACGGAGTGAAAACTTTCTTT. It encodes CASSLNNGVKTFF.

The J gene is TRBJ1-5, the V gene TRBV28; 7 bases are shared with TRBD1. The trim removed 6 bases at V and 2 bases at J, leaving 10 bases unmatched. CDR3 size: 16 residues. CDR1 and CDR2 (germline): MDHEN, SYDVKM. The CDR3 nucleotides are TGTGCCAGCAGCCATGACCGAGGACAGGGCAATCAGCCCCAGCATTTT. Its translation: CASSHDRGQGNQPQHF.

Concerning this clone itself: Additional DNA sequences in this sample encode the identical CDR3. This rearrangement joins TRBV18 to TRBJ2-1; D is undetermined. CDR1 is KGHSH, CDR2 LQKENI, per germline. V lost 6 bases and J 0 bases, leaving 6 bases between the germline ends. This CDR3 is 13 amino acids long. The CDR3 sequence is CASSSSSYNEQFF. The DNA of the CDR3 is TGTGCCAGCTCCAGTAGCTCCTACAATGAGCAGTTCTTC.

The V and J genes are TRBV10-3 and TRBJ2-1, with D uncertain. Trimming left V 5 bases short and J 9 bases short, with 11 bases between. The CDR3 is 12 residues long. Germline CDR1 is ENHRY and CDR2 is SYGVKD. The CDR3 nucleotides are TGTGCCATCAGTTCAGGCAACGCTGAGCAGTTCTTC. As protein: CAISSGNAEQFF.

Turning to this clone: At the DNA level, this CDR3 is encoded by other sequences in the same sample as well. The J gene is TRBJ2-7, the V gene TRBV18; TRBD2 might be the D (5 bases). CDR3 size: 13 residues. Germline V gene sequence: CDR1 KGHSH, CDR2 LQKENI. V lost 3 bases to trimming and J lost 3 bases, with 9 bases between them. The CDR3 DNA reads as TGTGCCAGCTCACCCGGAGGAAGCTACGAGCAGTACTTC. It is translated as CASSPGGSYEQYF. The full variable domain, completed using reference TRBV18 and TRBJ2-7, is NAGVMQNPRHLVRRRGQEARLRCSPMKGHSHVYWYRQLPEEGLKFMVYLQKENIIDESGMPKERFSAEFPKEGPSILRIQQVVRGDSAAYFCASSPGGSYEQYFGPGTRLTVT.

The chain uses TRBV6-1 and TRBJ1-1, with 8 bases fitting TRBD1. The CDR3 spans 18 residues. V was clipped by 4 bases and J by 1 base; unmatched bases: 14. Germline CDR1 reads MNHNS; CDR2 reads SASEGT. The CDR3 bases are TGTGCCAGCAGTGGGACAGGGATTGGGGTAAGCAGGAACACTGAAGCTTTCTTT. It is translated as CASSGTGIGVSRNTEAFF.

Concerning this clone: Other DNA sequences in this sample translate to the same CDR3. The chain carries TRBV5-1 and TRBJ1-1; 10 bases map to TRBD1. The J segment lost 4 bases and the V segment lost 3 bases, leaving 0 bases of the junction unmatched. From germline, CDR1 is SGHRS and CDR2 YFSETQ. The CDR3 has 13 amino acids. In DNA form, the CDR3 reads TGCGCCAGCAGCTGGACAGGGGGCACTGAAGCTTTCTTT. Translated, it gives CASSWTGGTEAFF.